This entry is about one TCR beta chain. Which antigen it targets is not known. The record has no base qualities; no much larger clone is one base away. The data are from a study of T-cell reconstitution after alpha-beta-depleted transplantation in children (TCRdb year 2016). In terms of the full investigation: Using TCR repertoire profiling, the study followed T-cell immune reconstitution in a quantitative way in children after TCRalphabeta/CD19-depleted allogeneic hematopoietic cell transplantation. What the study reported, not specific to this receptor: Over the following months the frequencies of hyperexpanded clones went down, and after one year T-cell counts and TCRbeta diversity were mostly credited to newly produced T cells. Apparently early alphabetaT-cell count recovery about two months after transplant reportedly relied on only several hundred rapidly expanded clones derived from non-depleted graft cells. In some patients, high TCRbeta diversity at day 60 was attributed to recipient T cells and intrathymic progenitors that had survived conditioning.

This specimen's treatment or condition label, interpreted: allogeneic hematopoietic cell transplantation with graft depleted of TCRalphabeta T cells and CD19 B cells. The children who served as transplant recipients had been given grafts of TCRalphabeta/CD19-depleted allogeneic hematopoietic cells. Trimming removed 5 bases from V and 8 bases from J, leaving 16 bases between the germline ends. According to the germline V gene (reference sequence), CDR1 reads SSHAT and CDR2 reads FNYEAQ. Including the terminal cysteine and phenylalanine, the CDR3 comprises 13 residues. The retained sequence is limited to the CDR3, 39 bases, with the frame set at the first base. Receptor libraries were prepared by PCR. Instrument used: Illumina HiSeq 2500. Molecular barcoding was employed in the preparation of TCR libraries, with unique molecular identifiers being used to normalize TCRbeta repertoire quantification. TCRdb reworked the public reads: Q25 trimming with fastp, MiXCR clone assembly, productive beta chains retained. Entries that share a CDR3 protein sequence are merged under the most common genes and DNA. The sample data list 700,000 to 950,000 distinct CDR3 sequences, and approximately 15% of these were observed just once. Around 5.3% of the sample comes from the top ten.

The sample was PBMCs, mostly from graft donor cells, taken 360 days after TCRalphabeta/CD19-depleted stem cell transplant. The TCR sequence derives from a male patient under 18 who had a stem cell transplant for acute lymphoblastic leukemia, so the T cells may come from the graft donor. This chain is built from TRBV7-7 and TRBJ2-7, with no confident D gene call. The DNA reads TGTGCCAGCAGCCCGACGTCGTCTTCCAAGCAGTACTTC. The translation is CASSPTSSSKQYF.